A selection of T cell receptor beta chains follows, all from one sample in a study of blood T cell repertoires in COVID-19. The repertoire was sequenced with immunoSEQ multiplex PCR; TCRdb's copy has only in-frame clones and lacks some. The sample holds around 300,000 clones, nearly 90% seen once. The sample comprised PBMCs or T cells enriched from blood (not recorded which). The receptor set was obtained from a woman younger than 35 with acute COVID-19. Each CDR3 is given with its conserved first and last residue. Fields, in order: J gene, clone size, CDR3 length, V gene, D gene, CDR3 protein, CDR3 DNA. D genes are given only for firm matches. Size tells how often a clone was seen (once, few, many) or the class of an expanded clone, and some rows leave it out.

TRBJ2-5 NA 14 TRBV29-1 TRBD1 CSVHQQGSVETQYF TGCAGCGTTCATCAACAGGGGTCAGTGGAGACCCAGTACTTC
TRBJ2-1 NA 17 TRBV15 TRBD2 CATSSRLAGVPYNEQFF TGTGCCACCAGCTCCCGACTAGCGGGAGTACCCTACAATGAGCAGTTCTTC
TRBJ2-2 few 14 TRBV3-1/TRBV3-2 NA CASKGLMNTGELFF TGTGCCAGCAAAGGACTTATGAACACCGGGGAGCTGTTTTTT
TRBJ1-3 NA 16 TRBV7-2 TRBD1 CASSFQGASSGNTIYF TGTGCCAGCAGCTTCCAGGGGGCGTCCTCTGGAAACACCATATATTTT
TRBJ1-1 NA 15 TRBV5-1 NA CASSLAPEMNTEAFF TGCGCCAGCAGCTTGGCTCCAGAAATGAACACTGAAGCTTTCTTT
TRBJ2-7 NA 15 TRBV10-2 NA CASSESYRASYEQYF TGCGCCAGCAGTGAAAGTTACAGGGCCTCCTACGAGCAGTACTTC
TRBJ2-1 NA 13 TRBV7-9 NA CASSFDSVDEQFF TGTGCCAGCAGCTTCGACTCGGTCGATGAGCAGTTCTTC
TRBJ1-1 NA 18 TRBV7-6 NA CASSLALPLSTANTEAFF TGTGCCAGCAGCCTAGCTTTACCCCTAAGTACAGCGAACACTGAAGCTTTCTTT
TRBJ2-4 NA 14 TRBV14 TRBD1 CASSQDYRGNIQYF TGTGCCAGCAGCCAAGATTACAGGGGGAACATTCAGTACTTC
TRBJ2-3 NA 16 TRBV6-2/TRBV6-3 NA CASSYPGGGVTDTQYF TGTGCCAGCAGTTACCCGGGTGGGGGCGTCACAGATACGCAGTATTTT
TRBJ2-1 NA 16 TRBV4-1 TRBD2 CASSQEGSGRVGGQFF TGCGCCAGCAGCCAAGAGGGTAGCGGGAGAGTTGGGGGGCAGTTCTTC
TRBJ2-7 NA 16 TRBV7-2 TRBD2 CASSLSWTTSEYEQYF TGTGCCAGCAGCTTATCCTGGACCACTAGCGAGTACGAGCAGTACTTC
TRBJ2-4 NA 14 TRBV14 TRBD2 CASSPGLNWDIQYF TGTGCCAGCAGCCCGGGACTAAACTGGGACATTCAGTACTTC
TRBJ1-2 few 13 TRBV30 NA CAWSVNSDYGYTF TGTGCCTGGAGTGTTAACAGTGATTATGGCTACACCTTC
TRBJ1-2 NA 14 TRBV18 TRBD1 CASSPRAGGRGYTF TGTGCCAGCTCACCACGTGCAGGGGGCAGAGGCTACACCTTC
TRBJ2-5 NA 14 TRBV3-1/TRBV3-2 TRBD2 CASSLAGLQETQYF TGTGCCAGCAGCCTAGCGGGGCTCCAAGAGACCCAGTACTTC
TRBJ1-4 NA 12 TRBV12-3/TRBV12-4 NA CASSSPNEKLFF TGTGCCAGCAGTTCCCCGAATGAAAAACTGTTTTTT
TRBJ1-5 NA 14 TRBV7-9 NA CASSLSSSNQPQHF TGTGCCAGCAGCTTATCCAGTAGCAATCAGCCCCAGCATTTT
TRBJ2-7 NA 14 TRBV27 NA CASSLSMSSYEQYF TGTGCCAGCAGTTTATCCATGAGCTCCTACGAGCAGTACTTC
TRBJ2-1 NA 15 TRBV11-2 NA CASSLVLATNNEQFF TGTGCCAGCAGCTTAGTTCTAGCGACAAACAATGAGCAGTTCTTC
TRBJ2-7 NA 12 TRBV6-2/TRBV6-3 NA CASSWRAYEQYF TGTGCCAGCAGTTGGAGGGCCTACGAGCAGTACTTC
TRBJ2-7 NA 16 TRBV27 TRBD2 CASSFGTSGSSYEQYF TGTGCCAGCAGTTTCGGAACTAGCGGGAGTTCGTACGAGCAGTACTTC
TRBJ2-1 once 13 TRBV7-6 TRBD1 CASSSGGNNEQFF TGTGCCAGCAGCTCAGGGGGTAACAATGAGCAGTTCTTC
TRBJ2-7 once 14 TRBV3-1/TRBV3-2 NA CASSQLRDSYEQYF TGTGCCAGCAGCCAACTTCGGGACTCCTACGAGCAGTACTTC
TRBJ2-3 NA 13 TRBV27 NA CASSLSFTDTQYF TGTGCCAGCAGCCTATCCTTCACAGATACGCAGTATTTT
TRBJ2-2 NA 14 TRBV30 NA CAWRTPGNTGELFF TGTGCCTGGAGGACTCCGGGGAACACCGGGGAGCTGTTTTTT
TRBJ2-3 NA 15 TRBV5-1 NA CASTRGSGHTDTQYF TGCGCCAGCACCAGAGGGAGCGGGCACACAGATACGCAGTATTTT
TRBJ2-1 NA 15 TRBV19 TRBD2 CASETSGSSYNEQFF TGTGCCAGTGAGACTAGCGGTTCATCCTACAATGAGCAGTTCTTC
TRBJ2-1 NA 11 TRBV2 NA CASSKQAEQFF TGTGCCAGCAGTAAGCAGGCTGAGCAGTTCTTC
TRBJ1-6 NA 15 TRBV5-1 TRBD1 CASSLTRDSSSPLHF TGCGCCAGCAGCTTGACACGGGACAGTTCCTCACCCCTCCACTTT